The text below deals with one TCR beta chain. This specimen belongs to a study of molecular identifiers for immune sequencing clone quantification. The V gene's germline CDR1 is KGHSH and CDR2 LQKENI. The CDR3 is made up of 20 amino acids. Trimming took off 6 bases at V and 0 bases at J, with 27 bases between the two ends. TCRdb re-called the PCR reads with MiXCR, one entry per CDR3 protein. The profile shows 490,000 or so distinct CDR3 sequences, 20% to 25% of them singletons. The sequencing sample was made of naive CD8+ T cells from blood, with Jurkat cell RNA spiked in. Subset reported: FACS-sorted CD8+CD4-CCR7+CD45RA+ naive T cells. This chain joins TRBV18 and TRBJ2-4; no firm D call. This receptor was identified in a human donor in good health. Some libraries in this study had Jurkat cell RNA spiked in. Here the CDR3 DNA reads TGTGCCAGCTCCCTTCTCGGATCCAGCGATCCTAAACTAGCCAAAAACATTCAGTACTTC. Amino acid sequence: CASSLLGSSDPKLAKNIQYF.